One sample yielded the 32 T cell receptor beta chains listed below, sequenced in a study of T cells in Graves' hyperthyroidism and ophthalmopathy. RNA transcripts provided the source from which TCR beta CDR3 regions were amplified. In the first-round RT-PCR of the TCR CDR3, the HTBI primer set was used. TCRdb re-derived calls from the multiplex PCR reads in MiXCR, one entry per CDR3 protein. Of roughly 570,000 distinct CDR3 sequences listed, roughly 50% are singletons. The material sequenced was peripheral blood or thyroid tissue (not recorded which). The receptors here all came from a woman aged 18-30 years with Graves' hyperthyroidism.

Many counts were recorded for this clonotype. The J gene is TRBJ2-7, the V gene TRBV6-2 or TRBV6-3; the D gene is possibly TRBD1 (7 bases). The V gene lost 5 bases and the J gene lost 7 bases, with 21 bases spanning the gap. The CDR3 consists of 15 residues. CDR1 and CDR2 (germline): MNHEY, SVGEGT. CDR3 bases: TGTGCCAGCAGTGAACAGGGGAGGATCCAGTCGGAGCAGTACTTC. It encodes CASSEQGRIQSEQYF.

A remark on this clonotype: Its ends do not fully match the called genes, so a read error is possible. The chain couples TRBV29-1 to TRBJ1-1; TRBD1 might be the D (5 bases). The CDR3 is 10 amino acids. The germline V gene has CDR1 SQVTM and CDR2 ANQGSEA. The CDR3 nucleotides read TGCAGCGAGACCGGGACTGAGGCTTTCTTT. It translates to CSETGTEAFF.

The V gene is TRBV2, the J gene TRBJ1-4; D remains ambiguous. Trimming stripped 6 bases from V and 5 bases from J, with 7 bases between. Germline-derived CDR1 and CDR2 are SNHLY and FYNNEI. The CDR3 length is 12 residues. The CDR3 nucleotides are TGTGCCAGCAGCATCGACAATGAAAAACTGTTTTTT. Translating gives CASSIDNEKLFF.

In this sample, this clonotype turned up once. One end of the junction fails to match germline, which may point to a read error. The chain has TRBV2 and TRBJ2-7, with 8 bases matching TRBD1. Looked up from germline, CDR1 is SNHLY and CDR2 is FYNNEI. This CDR3 has 14 amino acids. In nucleotides, the CDR3 is TGTGCCAGCAGCGCCGGGACAGGCGGCTACGAGCAGTGCTTC. Amino acid sequence: CASSAGTGGYEQCF.

This clonotype was found many times. The chain recombines TRBV12-3 or TRBV12-4 with TRBJ2-7; TRBD2 might be the D (6 bases). Trimming took 10 bases from V and 6 from J, leaving 13 bases between them. This CDR3 is built from 11 residues. CDR3 region: CATDHGGEQYF. Written as DNA, the CDR3 is TGTGCCACCGATCACGGGGGCGAGCAGTACTTC.

Ten or more counts support this clonotype. This rearrangement joins TRBV11-3 to TRBJ1-2; D unresolved. This CDR3 contains 12 residues. The germline V and J ends were trimmed by 5 bases and 8 bases, with 12 bases remaining between them. Germline V CDR1 and CDR2: SGHNT, YENEEA. This CDR3 reads CASSPGPGGYTF. The CDR3 DNA follows: TGTGCCAGCAGCCCAGGACCGGGCGGCTACACCTTC. The full variable domain, completed using reference TRBV11-3 and TRBJ1-2, is EAGVVQSPRYKIIEKKQPVAFWCNPISGHNTLYWYLQNLGQGPELLIRYENEEAVDDSQLPKDRFSAERLKGVDSTLKIQPAELGDSAVYLCASSPGPGGYTFGSGTRLTVV.

V gene TRBV7-3 combines with J gene TRBJ2-1; D is possibly TRBD2 (5 bases). The CDR3 consists of 15 residues. Germline V CDR1 and CDR2: SGHTA, FQGTGA. Deletions cut 0 bases from V and 3 bases from J, with 9 bases between. DNA of the CDR3: TGTGCCAGCAGCTTAACGGGAGACGGCTACAATGAGCAGTTCTTC. Translated: CASSLTGDGYNEQFF.

This clonotype was detected only a few times. This chain joins TRBV27 and TRBJ2-7; 13 bases align to TRBD2. The ends lost 6 bases at V and 1 base at J; junction bases unmatched: 9. Germline V gene lookup returns CDR1 MNHEY and CDR2 SMNVEV (reference sequence). This CDR3 region has 17 residues. The CDR3 here is CASRSTSGREGSYEQYF. The CDR3 region has the DNA TGTGCCAGCAGATCTACTAGCGGGAGGGAAGGTTCCTACGAGCAGTACTTC.

This clonotype showed up just a few times. The chain combines TRBV12-3 or TRBV12-4 with TRBJ2-7, with D hard to call. V was clipped by 3 bases and J by 4 bases, with 10 bases between them. The CDR3 covers 13 residues. CDR3 bases: TGTGCCAGCAGTTTGCCCCCCGGGTACGAGCAGTACTTC. It specifies CASSLPPGYEQYF.

This clonotype came up a few times. The chain couples TRBV2 to TRBJ2-2; D is possibly TRBD1 (5 bases). The CDR3 spans 14 residues. Trimming shortened V by 4 bases and J by 4 bases, and 10 bases separated the two germline ends. Germline V gene data show CDR1 as SNHLY and CDR2 as FYNNEI. The CDR3 spells CASSGLGATGELFF. CDR3 nucleotide sequence: TGTGCCAGCAGTGGCTTAGGGGCCACCGGGGAGCTGTTTTTT.

About this clonotype itself: Because the CDR3's place on the DNA is in doubt, the DNA is left out and the CDR3 is given as listed by TCRdb. J is TRBJ2-2 and V is TRBV2; the table gives TRBD1 as D, unverified against the DNA. A total of 14 residues make up the CDR3, ends included. The V gene's germline CDR1 is SNHLY and CDR2 FYNNEI. The CDR3 loop is CASILDRDTGELFF.

This clonotype was picked up many times. The chain has TRBV7-2 and TRBJ2-7; 7 bases line up with TRBD2. Germline assignment: CDR1 SGHTA and CDR2 FQGNSA. The CDR3 loop spans 16 amino acids. V lost 5 bases to trimming and J lost 3 bases; unmatched junction nucleotides: 13. CDR3 nucleotide sequence: TGTGCCAGCAGCGCCCGCCCTAGCGGTATACTCTACGAGCAGTACTTC. This encodes CASSARPSGILYEQYF.

This clonotype showed up many times. J is TRBJ1-5 and V is TRBV7-8; unclear D gene. Germline CDR1 reads SGHVS; CDR2 reads FQNEAQ. The ends were cut back, 5 bases at V and 7 bases at J, with 21 bases in the middle. This CDR3 spans 16 amino acids. This CDR3 reads CASSLGGRTNVQPQHF. CDR3 DNA sequence: TGTGCCAGCAGCCTGGGAGGGCGCACTAATGTACAGCCCCAGCATTTT.

For this clonotype: It may be a read error: a sequence one base away is much more abundant. J is TRBJ1-6 and V is TRBV4-1, with 7 bases that match TRBD1. CDR3 length: 14 amino acids. Germline CDR1 reads MGHRA; CDR2 reads YSYEKL. In nucleotides, the CDR3 is TGCGTCAGCAGCCAAGCGGACAGGAATTCACCCCTCCACTTT. Protein product: CVSSQADRNSPLHF.

Many counts were recorded for this clonotype. The rearrangement joins TRBV5-1 to TRBJ1-1; TRBD1 matches at 7 bases. Germline assignment: CDR1 SGHRS and CDR2 YFSETQ. This CDR3 spans 17 amino acids. V shed 4 bases and J 1 base; nucleotides not matched to a gene: 13. Here the CDR3 DNA reads TGCGCCAGCAGCCTCTCTGGACAGGTTCGCGGGAACACTGAAGCTTTCTTT. Protein: CASSLSGQVRGNTEAFF.

This clonotype occurred once. V is TRBV15 and J is TRBJ1-3; D is unclear. The germline V gene has CDR1 LNHNV and CDR2 YYDKDF (reference sequence). CDR3 length equals 16 residues. V was pared by 3 bases and J by 0 bases, with 12 bases between. This CDR3 reads CATSSLGTNSGNTIYF. Written as DNA, the CDR3 is TGTGCCACCAGCAGCTTGGGTACCAACTCTGGAAACACCATATATTTT.

The chain recombines TRBV15 with TRBJ1-2, with TRBD1 as a possible D gene (5 bases). Germline CDR1 reads LNHNV; CDR2 reads YYDKDF (reference sequence). The CDR3 sequence is 13 residues long. V was shortened by 1 base and J by 10 bases, with 13 bases between the two germline ends. DNA of the CDR3: TGTGCCACCAGCAGAGTTTCGGGACTCCCCTACACCTTC. Protein: CATSRVSGLPYTF.

This clonotype was found a few times. The CDR3: CAWSRTANQPQHF. The CDR3 region has the DNA TGTGCCTGGAGTCGGACAGCTAATCAGCCCCAGCATTTT. This chain links TRBV30 with TRBJ1-5; TRBD1 might be the D (6 bases). In germline, CDR1 is GTSNPN, CDR2 SVGIG (reference sequence). Trimming cost V 2 bases and J 4 bases, with 9 bases left between them. This CDR3 spans 13 amino acids.

This clonotype was seen at least ten times. This CDR3 reads CAGGTGFSYEQYF. The CDR3 DNA reads as TGTGCTGGCGGTACGGGATTCTCCTACGAGCAGTACTTC. This sequence joins TRBV2 and TRBJ2-7, with TRBD2 as a possible D gene (5 bases). Per the germline V gene, CDR1 is SNHLY and CDR2 is FYNNEI. This CDR3 is built from 13 residues.

This clonotype was seen a few times. The CDR3 nucleotides read TGCAGTGCTAGCGAAGCGGGAGTCTCCTACGAGCAGTACTTC. It encodes CSASEAGVSYEQYF. The rearrangement links TRBV20-1 to TRBJ2-7; the match to TRBD2 covers 8 bases. The CDR3 length is 14 residues. Germline loops: CDR1 DFQATT, CDR2 SNEGSKA (reference sequence). V was pared by 3 bases and J by 0 bases, with 4 bases of the junction left unmatched.

This clonotype was counted many times. The chain uses TRBV4-2 and TRBJ2-7, with D hard to call. Germline V gene lookup returns CDR1 LGHNA and CDR2 YNFKEQ. Trimming pared 6 bases from V and 1 base from J, leaving 13 bases between. The CDR3 has 14 residues. CDR3 nucleotide sequence: TGTGCCAGCAGTGGGCACAGTCCGTCCTACGAGCAGTACTTC. This translates into CASSGHSPSYEQYF.

This chain links TRBV10-1 with TRBJ1-2, with TRBD1 identical over 9 bases. The germline V gene has CDR1 WNHNN and CDR2 SYGVQD (reference sequence). The CDR3 loop spans 16 amino acids. V gave up 4 bases and J gave up 1 base; unmatched junction bases: 7. CDR3 protein: CASSATRQGDNYGYTF. CDR3 DNA sequence: TGCGCCAGCAGTGCCACGCGACAGGGGGATAACTATGGCTACACCTTC.

This chain connects TRBV6-1 to TRBJ1-2; 8 bases agree with TRBD1. Per the germline V gene, CDR1 is MNHNS and CDR2 is SASEGT. The CDR3 extends over 17 amino acids. Trimming removed 6 bases from V and 2 bases from J; junction bases left unmatched: 14. The DNA for the CDR3 is TGTGCCAGCAGGCACCAACAGGGGGGGTTAAGAAACTATGGCTACACCTTC. This translates into CASRHQQGGLRNYGYTF.

This sequence joins TRBV27 and TRBJ1-5; D unclear. The CDR3 loop spans 15 amino acids. Per the germline V gene, CDR1 is MNHEY and CDR2 is SMNVEV (reference sequence). Trimming stripped 6 bases from V and 0 bases from J, with 12 bases between. CDR3 loop: CASSLLPVSNQPQHF. The DNA for the CDR3 is TGTGCCAGCAGCCTGCTCCCGGTTAGCAATCAGCCCCAGCATTTT.

This clonotype was counted ten times or more. This chain joins TRBV15 and TRBJ2-2, with D perhaps being TRBD1 or TRBD2 (5 bases each). CDR1 is LNHNV, CDR2 YYDKDF, per germline (reference sequence). The CDR3 is made up of 13 amino acids. Trimming removed 4 bases from V and 8 bases from J, with 11 bases in between. This CDR3 reads CATSTYEGGELFF. The CDR3 region has the DNA TGTGCCACCAGCACTTACGAGGGGGGGGAGCTGTTTTTT.

This clonotype was detected many times. A junction boundary mismatches the germline segment, possibly from a read error. V and J are TRBV7-9 and TRBJ2-7, with D perhaps matching TRBD1 (6 bases). The CDR3 runs 14 residues. The germline CDR1 and CDR2 sequences are SEHNR and FQNEAQ (reference sequence). Written as DNA, the CDR3 is TGTGCCAGCAGTTTAGGACAGCGTCCACTCGAGCAGTACTTC. Translation gives CASSLGQRPLEQYF.

This clonotype was counted at least ten times. The chain is built from TRBV4-1 and TRBJ1-2, with 8 bases aligning to TRBD1. The germline gives CDR1 MGHRA, CDR2 YSYEKL. The junction had 4 bases not matched to a gene; V was cut back by 1 base and J by 0 bases. This CDR3 contains 16 residues. The CDR3 spells CASSQAPTGANYGYTF. CDR3 nucleotides: TGCGCCAGCAGCCAAGCGCCGACAGGGGCTAACTATGGCTACACCTTC.

This clonotype has ten or more counts. The chain links TRBV7-9 to TRBJ1-1; 7 bases line up with TRBD1. The CDR3 extends over 14 amino acids. The ends lost 7 bases at V and 6 bases at J; junction bases unmatched: 11. Germline assignment: CDR1 SEHNR and CDR2 FQNEAQ (reference sequence). The CDR3 here is CASTRRGLGAEAFF. In DNA, the CDR3 is TGTGCCAGCACCCGAAGGGGGCTGGGAGCTGAAGCTTTCTTT.

This clonotype has at least ten counts. The chain employs TRBV5-8 and TRBJ1-5; D is uncertain. The CDR3 totals 16 residues. Germline V CDR1 and CDR2: SGHTS, YDEGEE. The V gene lost 4 bases and the J gene lost 1 base, with 15 bases spanning the gap. This CDR3 is CASSIEGLLSNQPQHF. CDR3 sequence (DNA): TGTGCCAGCAGCATAGAAGGACTTTTGAGCAATCAGCCCCAGCATTTT.

This clonotype was detected once. A read error may be the cause here, since a much bigger clone is one base away. The CDR3 reads CASSREQGPGSTIYF. CDR3 DNA: TGTGCCAGCAGCCGAGAACAGGGTCCTGGAAGCACCATATATTTT. The chain couples TRBV4-2 to TRBJ1-3, with TRBD1 as a possible D gene (6 bases). In germline, CDR1 is LGHNA, CDR2 YNFKEQ. This CDR3 has 15 amino acids.

A word on this clonotype: One end of the junction does not line up with germline, which may come from a read error. The J gene is TRBJ2-6, the V gene TRBV11-2; D may correspond to TRBD1 or TRBD2 (5 bases each). This CDR3 is built from 16 residues. Germline loops: CDR1 SGHAT, CDR2 FQNNGV. CDR3 sequence: CASSLDHHTGANVLTF. CDR3 DNA: TGTGCCAGCAGCTTGGACCATCACACCGGGGCCAACGTCCTAACTTTC. The entire variable domain, with the rest obtained from reference TRBV11-2 and TRBJ2-6, is as follows: EAGVAQSPRYKIIEKRQSVAFWCNPISGHATLYWYQQILGQGPKLLIQFQNNGVVDDSQLPKDRFSAERLKGVDSTLKIQPAKLEDSAVYLCASSLDHHTGANVLTFGAGSRLTVL.

The chain links TRBV2 to TRBJ1-2, with TRBD1 matching over 9 bases. The CDR3 length is 16 residues. Losses at the gene ends were 3 bases for V and 4 bases for J; bases not matched to a gene: 9. CDR1 and CDR2 from the germline V gene are SNHLY and FYNNEI. CDR3 amino acids: CASSEGQGGLGYGYTF. The DNA of the CDR3 is TGTGCCAGCAGTGAGGGACAGGGTGGGCTAGGCTATGGCTACACCTTC.